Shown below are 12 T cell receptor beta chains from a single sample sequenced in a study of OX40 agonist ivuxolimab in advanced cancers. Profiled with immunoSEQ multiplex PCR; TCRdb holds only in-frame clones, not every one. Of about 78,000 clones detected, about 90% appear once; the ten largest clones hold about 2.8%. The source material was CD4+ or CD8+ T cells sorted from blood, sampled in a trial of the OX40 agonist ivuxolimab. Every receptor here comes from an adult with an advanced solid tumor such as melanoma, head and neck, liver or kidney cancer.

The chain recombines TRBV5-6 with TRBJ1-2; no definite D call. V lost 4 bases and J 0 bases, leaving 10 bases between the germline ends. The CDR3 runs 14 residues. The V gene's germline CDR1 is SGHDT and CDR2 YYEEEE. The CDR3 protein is CASSPLQANYGYTF. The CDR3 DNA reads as TGTGCCAGCAGCCCCTTGCAAGCTAACTATGGCTACACCTTC.

CDR3 sequence (DNA): TGCGCCAGCAGCCTCAGGGCGGAGCGGGGTTCCCCCAATGAGCAGTTCTTC. Encoded protein: CASSLRAERGSPNEQFF. This sequence joins TRBV5-1 and TRBJ2-1, with 7 nucleotides matching TRBD2. CDR1 SGHRS and CDR2 YFSETQ come from the germline V gene. The junction had 16 bases not matched to a gene; V was cut back by 4 bases and J by 6 bases. This CDR3 spans 17 amino acids.

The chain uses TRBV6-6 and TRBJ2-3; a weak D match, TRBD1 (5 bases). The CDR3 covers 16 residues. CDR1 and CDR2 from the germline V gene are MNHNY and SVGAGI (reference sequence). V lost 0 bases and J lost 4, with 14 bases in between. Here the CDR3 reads CASSYSIRGGADTQYF. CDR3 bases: TGTGCCAGCAGTTACTCGATTAGGGGTGGGGCAGATACGCAGTATTTT.

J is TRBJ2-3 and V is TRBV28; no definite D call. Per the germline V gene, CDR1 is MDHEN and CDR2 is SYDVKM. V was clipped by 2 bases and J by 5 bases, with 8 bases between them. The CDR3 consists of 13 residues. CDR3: CASSLPGRDTQYF. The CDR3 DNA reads TGTGCCAGCAGTTTACCCGGAAGAGATACGCAGTATTTT.

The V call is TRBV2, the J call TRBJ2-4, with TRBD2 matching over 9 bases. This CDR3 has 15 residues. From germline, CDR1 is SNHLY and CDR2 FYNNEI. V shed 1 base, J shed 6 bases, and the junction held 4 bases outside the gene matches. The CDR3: CASSEGGRGGNIQYF. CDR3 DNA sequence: TGTGCCAGCAGTGAAGGTGGGCGGGGGGGAAACATTCAGTACTTC.

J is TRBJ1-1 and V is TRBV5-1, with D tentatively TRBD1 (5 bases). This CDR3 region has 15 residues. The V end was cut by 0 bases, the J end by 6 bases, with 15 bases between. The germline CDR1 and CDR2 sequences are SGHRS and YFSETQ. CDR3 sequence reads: CASSLGLATVAEAFF. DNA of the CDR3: TGCGCCAGCAGCTTGGGTCTTGCGACAGTGGCTGAAGCTTTCTTT.

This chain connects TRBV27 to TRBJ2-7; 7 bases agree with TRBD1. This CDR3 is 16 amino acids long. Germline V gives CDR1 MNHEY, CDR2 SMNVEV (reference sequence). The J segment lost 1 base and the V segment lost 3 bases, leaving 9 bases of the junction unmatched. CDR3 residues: CASSFGGQPNSYEQYF. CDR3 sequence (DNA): TGTGCCAGCAGTTTTGGGGGACAGCCAAATTCCTACGAGCAGTACTTC.

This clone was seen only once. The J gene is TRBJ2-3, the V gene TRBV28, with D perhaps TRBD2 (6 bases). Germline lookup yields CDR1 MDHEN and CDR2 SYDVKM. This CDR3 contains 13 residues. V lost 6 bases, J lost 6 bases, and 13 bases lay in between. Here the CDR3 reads CASRERASDTQYF. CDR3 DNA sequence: TGTGCCAGCAGGGAGCGGGCCTCGGATACGCAGTATTTT.

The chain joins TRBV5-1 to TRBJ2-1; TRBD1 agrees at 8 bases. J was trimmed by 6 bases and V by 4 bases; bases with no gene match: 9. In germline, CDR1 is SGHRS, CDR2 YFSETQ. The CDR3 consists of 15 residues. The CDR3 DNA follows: TGCGCCAGCAGCACCGGACAGGGAGTAGTCAATGAGCAGTTCTTC. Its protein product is CASSTGQGVVNEQFF.

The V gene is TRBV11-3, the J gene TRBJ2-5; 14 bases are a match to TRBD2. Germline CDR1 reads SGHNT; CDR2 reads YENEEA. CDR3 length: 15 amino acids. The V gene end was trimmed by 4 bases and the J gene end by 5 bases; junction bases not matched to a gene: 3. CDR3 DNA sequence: TGTGCCAGCAGCTCGACTAGCGGGAGGGGGGAGACCCAGTACTTC. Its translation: CASSSTSGRGETQYF.

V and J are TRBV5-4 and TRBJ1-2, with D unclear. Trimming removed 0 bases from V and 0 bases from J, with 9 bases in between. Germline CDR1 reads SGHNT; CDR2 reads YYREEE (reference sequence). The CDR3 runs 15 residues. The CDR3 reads CASSLEWSANYGYTF. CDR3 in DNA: TGTGCCAGCAGCTTGGAGTGGAGCGCTAACTATGGCTACACCTTC.

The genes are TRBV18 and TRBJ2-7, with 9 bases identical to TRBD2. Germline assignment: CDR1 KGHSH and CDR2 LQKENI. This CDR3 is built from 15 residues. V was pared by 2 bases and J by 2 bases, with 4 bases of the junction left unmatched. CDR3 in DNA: TGTGCCAGCTCACCAAAAAGCGGGAGGCCCTACGAGCAGTACTTC. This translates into CASSPKSGRPYEQYF.